This T cell receptor beta chain was recorded in a study of blood T cell repertoires in COVID-19 (dated by TCRdb to 2019 to 2021). As for the study more broadly: Collaborator samples came from the United States, Italy and Spain and covered acute and convalescent phases of COVID-19. The sample metadata nearly always contained a de-identified subject ID, COVID-19 status, age in years and sex. Where HLA class I and class II types were available, the types were taken from metadata supplied by the sample provider, not from assay-based typing. The material from the prospective study consisted of cDNA or gDNA derived from T cells, B-cell-depleted T cells, or PBMCs. The repertoires were released in a freely available public database meant as a resource for research on the immune response to SARS-CoV-2. The dataset comprised deeply sampled blood TCRbeta repertoires from subjects exposed to, actively infected with, or recovered from COVID-19. Samples were obtained from the ongoing ImmuneRACE study (first 160 participants) and from some 1,200 subjects provided by 6 global collaborators.

TCRbeta CDR3 regions were amplified from genomic DNA by means of the immunoSEQ Assay, a bias-controlled multiplex PCR. Turning to the authors' computational methods: Nucleated cell counts per sample were estimated from amplification of reference gene primers within the assay. To quantify the absolute abundance of each unique TCRbeta CDR3 rearrangement, sequence reads were collapsed and filtered. For each sample, productive Simpson clonality was calculated as the square root of Simpson's diversity index over productive rearrangements. TCRdb took this table from immuneACCESS and kept in-frame rearrangements with V and J called. Such tables lack part of the clones; where checked against another copy, unresolved V genes explain under half of the gap, and the rest is unexplained. The DNA was the basis for D and trimming; V, J and clone size are from that table. A total of about 330,000 clones appear in this sample, nearly 90% of them only once. The ten largest clones take up under 6.5% of the sample.

In the case of this clone: Its binding antigen is unknown. No much larger clone exists at a distance of one base, and base qualities are not known.

Enrolling through a virtual design, the prospective study's participants ranged in age from roughly 18 to 89 years and lived across 24 United States geographic areas. In the prospective study, cohorts were assigned on the basis of participant-reported clinical history obtained from a screening survey and a study questionnaire. For ImmuneRACE Cohort 3, a participant was defined as recovered based on two consecutive negative NP/OP PCR tests, clearance by a healthcare professional, or resolution of symptoms. In the prospective study, mobile phlebotomists collected whole blood, serum and a nasopharyngeal or oropharyngeal swab from each participant. Prospective study participants could optionally give additional blood draws and questionnaires over an approximately 2-month period. Before DNA extraction, blood samples from the prospective study were shipped at room temperature or frozen. CDR1 SGHNT and CDR2 YYREEE were looked up in the germline V gene (reference sequence). Clipping removes 4 bases from V and 0 bases from J, with 5 as the unmatched junction base count. Spanning cysteine to phenylalanine, the CDR3 consists of 15 amino acids. Only the CDR3 DNA stays, 45 bases, in frame from base 1.

The full study reports these points: Clinical and demographic metadata were provided uncurated, with the amount varying by source and participant.

In this chain, TRBV5-4 is recombined with TRBJ2-3; 7 bases in between match TRBD1. The source is a woman aged 25 to 39 who had recovered from COVID-19. The specimen sequenced was PBMCs or T cells enriched from blood (not recorded which). The sequenced DNA: TGTGCCAGCAGCCCTGGACAGGCGAGCACAGATACGCAGTATTTT. This encodes CASSPGQASTDTQYF.